This passage covers 28 T cell receptor beta chains from one sample sequenced in a study of lymphopenia after photon versus proton radiotherapy. TCRdb's copy holds only in-frame clones and misses some; the assay was immunoSEQ multiplex PCR. The table includes under 75,000 clones, 92% detected once. Source: peripheral blood, taken from a patient treated with photon-based radiotherapy. The receptors were sampled from a middle-aged woman with cholangiocarcinoma.

This chain connects TRBV7-9 to TRBJ2-2; 7 positions agree with TRBD1. Germline V gene data show CDR1 as SEHNR and CDR2 as FQNEAQ (reference sequence). The ends lost 5 bases at V and 4 bases at J; junction bases unmatched: 4. The CDR3 length is 14 residues. CDR3 loop: CASSDPGGTGELFF. In DNA form, the CDR3 reads TGTGCCAGCAGCGACCCAGGGGGCACCGGGGAGCTGTTTTTT.

The chain is built from TRBV5-5 and TRBJ2-7; a weak D match, TRBD2 (5 bases). This CDR3 has 17 residues. The V end lost 7 bases, the J end lost 6 bases, and 29 bases lay between the germline ends. Germline CDR1 is SGHKS and CDR2 is YYEKEE (reference sequence). CDR3 DNA sequence: TGTGCCAGCGAGAGGGTGAAAGGGTCGTCATGGGAATCCGAGCAGTACTTC. Protein product: CASERVKGSSWESEQYF.

The chain links TRBV11-2 to TRBJ2-3; D remains ambiguous. This CDR3 is 13 amino acids long. V was pared by 6 bases and J by 2 bases, with 9 bases between. The germline gives CDR1 SGHAT, CDR2 FQNNGV. The CDR3 region has the DNA TGTGCCAGCAGTCCGAACCCCACAGATACGCAGTATTTT. This sequence encodes CASSPNPTDTQYF.

This clone has a handful of counts. The chain carries TRBV18 and TRBJ1-5; a weak D match, TRBD1 (6 bases). Trimming pared 0 bases from V and 6 bases from J, leaving 12 bases between. The CDR3 extends over 15 amino acids. Per the germline V gene, CDR1 is KGHSH and CDR2 is LQKENI. The CDR3 region has the DNA TGTGCCAGCTCACCACCAGGGGCAGGGGCTCAGCCCCAGCATTTT. This translates into CASSPPGAGAQPQHF.

J is TRBJ1-3 and V is TRBV2; D is possibly TRBD1 (5 bases). Trimming took off 10 bases at V and 0 bases at J, with 13 bases between the two ends. The CDR3 is 14 residues long. Germline CDR1 reads SNHLY; CDR2 reads FYNNEI. The DNA for the CDR3 is TGTGCCATCCAAGGGGTTTTCTCTGGAAACACCATATATTTT. Translation gives CAIQGVFSGNTIYF.

This clone was observed once. V usage is TRBV9 and J usage is TRBJ1-4; perhaps TRBD1 as D (5 bases). The V gene's germline CDR1 is SGDLS and CDR2 YYNGEE. Trimming stripped 4 bases from V and 12 bases from J, with 16 bases between. CDR3 length: 13 amino acids. CDR3 loop: CASSLRPGGELFF. Here the CDR3 DNA reads TGTGCCAGCAGCTTACGACCGGGGGGAGAACTGTTTTTT.

The chain has TRBV7-9 and TRBJ1-2, with D unresolved. Trimming removed 5 bases from V and 0 bases from J, with 7 bases in between. The CDR3 spans 13 residues. The V gene's germline CDR1 is SEHNR and CDR2 FQNEAQ (reference sequence). The chain's CDR3 is CASSPGPNYGYTF. CDR3 DNA: TGTGCCAGCAGCCCGGGCCCTAACTATGGCTACACCTTC.

The chain is built from TRBV30 and TRBJ1-5; D gene ambiguous. This CDR3 has 18 residues. Germline V gene data show CDR1 as GTSNPN and CDR2 as SVGIG (reference sequence). V lost 1 base, J lost 5 bases, and 24 bases lay in between. CDR3 nucleotide sequence: TGTGCCTGGAGTGCCCGTTCAACGACTCTAATTGGGGATCAGCCCCAGCATTTT. Amino acid sequence: CAWSARSTTLIGDQPQHF.

This clone came up once. The gene calls are TRBV19 and TRBJ2-2; 13 positions agree with TRBD2. Germline V CDR1 and CDR2: LNHDA, SQIVND (reference sequence). The CDR3 runs 16 residues. The junction had 5 bases not matched to a gene; V was cut back by 4 bases and J by 6 bases. The CDR3 sequence is CASSTRLAGGAGELFF. The CDR3 DNA follows: TGTGCCAGTAGTACGAGACTAGCGGGAGGCGCCGGGGAGCTGTTTTTT.

The chain employs TRBV20-1 and TRBJ1-2; D perhaps matches TRBD1 (5 bases). CDR1 and CDR2 (germline): DFQATT, SNEGSKA (reference sequence). The V end was cut by 2 bases, the J end by 7 bases, with 8 bases between. The CDR3 length is 11 residues. For the CDR3, the DNA is TGCAGTGCTAGACTCAGGGCTGGCTACACCTTC. It encodes CSARLRAGYTF.

The rearrangement links TRBV7-3 to TRBJ2-3; D may be TRBD1 (5 bases). Germline V gene sequence: CDR1 SGHTA, CDR2 FQGTGA. The CDR3 extends over 16 amino acids. V was shortened by 1 base and J by 1 base, with 12 bases between the two germline ends. The CDR3 loop is CASSLIRGLGTDTQYF. CDR3 nucleotides: TGTGCCAGCAGCTTAATTAGGGGTCTGGGCACAGATACGCAGTATTTT. The full variable domain, with the rest looked up from reference TRBV7-3 and TRBJ2-3, is GAGVSQTPSNKVTEKGKYVELRCDPISGHTALYWYRQSLGQGPEFLIYFQGTGAADDSGLPNDRFFAVRPEGSVSTLKIQRTERGDSAVYLCASSLIRGLGTDTQYFGPGTRLTVL.

The V gene is TRBV12-5, the J gene TRBJ2-7; 11 bases match TRBD2. Germline V gene sequence: CDR1 LGHNT, CDR2 FRNRAP. The CDR3 is made up of 13 amino acids. V lost 6 bases, J lost 8 bases, and 6 bases stayed unmatched. For the CDR3, the DNA is TGTGCTAGTGGCCTAGCGGGAGGCCGCCAGCAGTACTTC. As protein: CASGLAGGRQQYF.

The CDR3 nucleotides are TGTGCCAGCAGATCAAAGGGTAGCGGGAGGGACGAGCAGTACTTC. This codes for CASRSKGSGRDEQYF. The V gene is TRBV7-6, the J gene TRBJ2-7; 11 bases line up with TRBD2. Trimming cost V 6 bases and J 5 bases; bases outside gene matches: 9. The germline V gene has CDR1 SGHVS and CDR2 FNYEAQ. The CDR3 consists of 15 residues.

This rearrangement joins TRBV6-6 to TRBJ2-7; D gene uncertain. Trimming removed 6 bases at V and 3 bases at J, with 9 bases between. The germline gives CDR1 MNHNY, CDR2 SVGAGI (reference sequence). The CDR3 length is 12 residues. The CDR3 loop is CASSRSSYEQYF. The CDR3 DNA is TGTGCCAGCAGCCGGTCCAGCTACGAGCAGTACTTC.

CDR3 nucleotide sequence: TGCGCCAGCAGCTCGACAGCTAGCTTACAAGAGACCCAGTACTTC. Its protein product is CASSSTASLQETQYF. The V and J genes are TRBV5-1 and TRBJ2-5; the D gene could be TRBD1 or TRBD2 (5 bases each). This CDR3 has 15 amino acids. Trimming pared 3 bases from V and 2 bases from J, leaving 14 bases between. Germline lookup yields CDR1 SGHRS and CDR2 YFSETQ. Based on the CDR3 plus reference TRBV5-1 and TRBJ2-5, the full variable domain is KAGVTQTPRYLIKTRGQQVTLSCSPISGHRSVSWYQQTPGQGLQFLFEYFSETQRNKGNFPGRFSGRQFSNSRSEMNVSTLELGDSALYLCASSSTASLQETQYFGPGTRLLVL.

This chain uses TRBV27 with TRBJ2-1; tentatively, D is TRBD2 (6 bases). CDR1 MNHEY and CDR2 SMNVEV come from the germline V gene (reference sequence). V was trimmed by 4 bases and J by 2 bases, leaving 15 bases between them. The CDR3 length is 16 residues. The CDR3 here is CASSSRTTTAYNEQFF. The CDR3 coding sequence is TGTGCCAGCAGTTCCCGGACTACAACAGCCTACAATGAGCAGTTCTTC.

The CDR3: CASSLGTSGELFF. The CDR3 DNA is TGTGCCAGCAGCTTAGGGACAAGCGGGGAGCTGTTTTTT. The chain combines TRBV7-3 with TRBJ2-2, with D possibly being TRBD1 (6 bases). Deletions cut 2 bases from V and 7 bases from J, with 8 bases between. The CDR3 is 13 residues long. The germline gives CDR1 SGHTA, CDR2 FQGTGA.

This rearrangement joins TRBV5-8 to TRBJ1-5; D possibly corresponds to TRBD1 (6 bases). V was trimmed by 0 bases and J by 6 bases, leaving 10 bases between them. The CDR3 loop spans 14 amino acids. CDR1 is SGHTS, CDR2 YDEGEE, per germline. In DNA form, the CDR3 reads TGTGCCAGCAGCTTGGGACAGGTAGTTCAGCCCCAGCATTTT. This codes for CASSLGQVVQPQHF.

The rearrangement uses TRBV2 and TRBJ1-5, with D unresolved. The CDR3 is 16 residues long. V dropped 3 bases and J dropped 0 bases, with 12 bases sitting between them. Germline values: CDR1 SNHLY, CDR2 FYNNEI. CDR3 loop: CASSDFTPDSNQPQHF. CDR3 sequence (DNA): TGTGCCAGCAGTGATTTCACTCCTGATAGCAATCAGCCCCAGCATTTT.

CDR3 sequence (DNA): TGTGCCACCAGCTTGGACAGGGGGAATCAGCCCCAGCATTTT. This sequence encodes CATSLDRGNQPQHF. The chain employs TRBV15 and TRBJ1-5, with 10 bases lining up with TRBD1. Germline V gene sequence: CDR1 LNHNV, CDR2 YYDKDF (reference sequence). CDR3 size: 14 residues. V lost 5 bases to trimming and J lost 4 bases; unmatched junction nucleotides: 2.

The chain has TRBV30 and TRBJ1-5, with 10 nucleotides matching TRBD1. Trimming took 1 base from V and 6 from J; bases not matched to a gene: 6. This CDR3 has 15 residues. Germline V gene sequence: CDR1 GTSNPN, CDR2 SVGIG (reference sequence). The CDR3 reads CAWSAGTGDGQPQHF. The CDR3 region has the DNA TGTGCCTGGAGTGCCGGGACAGGGGACGGTCAGCCCCAGCATTTT. The full variable domain, with the rest looked up from reference TRBV30 and TRBJ1-5, is SQTIHQWPATLVQPVGSPLSLECTVEGTSNPNLYWYRQAAGRGLQLLFYSVGIGQISSEVPQNLSASRPQDRQFILSSKKLLLSDSGFYLCAWSAGTGDGQPQHFGDGTRLSIL.

The rearrangement uses TRBV7-2 and TRBJ2-7; D remains unclear. V lost 1 base to trimming and J lost 6 bases, with 16 bases between them. Germline lookup yields CDR1 SGHTA and CDR2 FQGNSA. This CDR3 region has 15 residues. The CDR3 loop reads CASSLGAPFDGEQYF. Written as DNA, the CDR3 is TGTGCCAGCAGCTTAGGGGCTCCCTTCGATGGCGAGCAGTACTTC.

The chain carries TRBV5-1 and TRBJ1-3; 7 bases align to TRBD1. J lost 2 bases, V lost 0 bases, and 2 bases had no gene match. This CDR3 has 15 amino acids. The germline V gene has CDR1 SGHRS and CDR2 YFSETQ. The CDR3 nucleotides are TGCGCCAGCAGCTTGGGACAGGGAACTGGAAACACCATATATTTT. Its protein is CASSLGQGTGNTIYF.

The V and J genes are TRBV7-2 and TRBJ2-3, with D uncertain. The CDR3 runs to 10 residues. Between the trimmed V and J ends, which lost 2 bases and 10 bases, there was a span of 4 bases. Germline assignment: CDR1 SGHTA and CDR2 FQGNSA. CDR3 amino acids: CASSLLAQYF. CDR3 sequence (DNA): TGTGCCAGCAGCTTATTAGCGCAGTATTTT. The variable domain in full, completed from reference TRBV7-2 and TRBJ2-3, reads GAGVSQSPSNKVTEKGKDVELRCDPISGHTALYWYRQSLGQGLEFLIYFQGNSAPDKSGLPSDRFSAERTGGSVSTLTIQRTQQEDSAVYLCASSLLAQYFGPGTRLTVL.

The rearrangement links TRBV5-4 to TRBJ2-5, with D uncertain. V lost 0 bases, J lost 3 bases, and 6 bases lay in between. In germline, CDR1 is SGHNT, CDR2 YYREEE (reference sequence). The CDR3 is made up of 13 amino acids. Written as DNA, the CDR3 is TGTGCCAGCAGCTTGGGCCGAGAAGAGACCCAGTACTTC. Translation: CASSLGREETQYF. The full variable domain, its missing parts supplied by reference TRBV5-4 and TRBJ2-5, is ETGVTQSPTHLIKTRGQQVTLRCSSQSGHNTVSWYQQALGQGPQFIFQYYREEENGRGNFPPRFSGLQFPNYSSELNVNALELDDSALYLCASSLGREETQYFGPGTRLLVL.

V is TRBV5-1 and J is TRBJ1-5; D gene uncertain. Per germline, CDR1 SGHRS and CDR2 YFSETQ. This CDR3 has 13 amino acids. Trimming stripped 4 bases from V and 4 bases from J, with 9 bases between. CDR3 region: CASSQGPNQPQHF. CDR3 nucleotide sequence: TGCGCCAGCAGCCAAGGACCAAATCAGCCCCAGCATTTT.

In regard to this clone: Germline is not matched at one junction end, which may reflect a read error. The CDR3 DNA reads TGTGCCTGGAGTGGCGGTACCTCTGGAAGCACCATATATTTT. Protein sequence: CAWSGGTSGSTIYF. V gene TRBV30 combines with J gene TRBJ1-3, with D unresolved. This CDR3 contains 14 residues. Germline V gene lookup returns CDR1 GTSNPN and CDR2 SVGIG (reference sequence).

V usage is TRBV7-2 and J usage is TRBJ2-5; D is possibly TRBD2 (5 bases). Germline V gene lookup returns CDR1 SGHTA and CDR2 FQGNSA. This CDR3 has 16 residues. The V end was cut by 2 bases, the J end by 7 bases, with 20 bases between. The CDR3 spells CASSLLRASRPGTQYF. The CDR3 bases are TGTGCCAGCAGCTTACTCCGGGCTAGCCGGCCGGGGACCCAGTACTTC.